Shown below are 11 T cell receptor beta chains from a single sample sequenced in a study of T cell changes during pregnancy in multiple sclerosis. Some clones are missing from TCRdb's copy, which holds only in-frame ones; the method was immunoSEQ multiplex PCR. The sample consists of some 80,000 clones, about 96% of them appearing once. Specimen: peripheral blood, collected in the second trimester of pregnancy. The receptors derive from a female donor with multiple sclerosis, enrolled in a pregnancy study.

This chain connects TRBV4-1 to TRBJ1-2; 9 bases agree with TRBD1. With 0 bases clipped from V and 8 bases from J, the junction kept 7 bases outside the gene matches. Germline V gene lookup returns CDR1 MGHRA and CDR2 YSYEKL. The CDR3 contains 15 residues. DNA of the CDR3: TGCGCCAGCAGCCAAGAAAAGGGACAGGGCGGCGGCTACACCTTC. The encoded protein is CASSQEKGQGGGYTF.

The rearrangement links TRBV6-1 to TRBJ2-2; 11 nucleotides match TRBD2. This CDR3 spans 15 amino acids. After removal of 2 bases from V and 4 bases from J, the junction contained 0 bases not matched to a gene. The germline gives CDR1 MNHNS, CDR2 SASEGT. DNA for the CDR3: TGTGCCAGCAGTGAACTAGCGGGAGGCACCGGGGAGCTGTTTTTT. It translates to CASSELAGGTGELFF.

This chain links TRBV11-2 with TRBJ2-7, with 13 bases that match TRBD2. V shed 1 base and J 1 base; nucleotides not matched to a gene: 4. CDR3 length equals 17 residues. Germline assignment: CDR1 SGHAT and CDR2 FQNNGV. CDR3 coding DNA: TGTGCCAGCAGCTTAGGACCGACTAGCGGGAGGTCCTACGAGCAGTACTTC. It specifies CASSLGPTSGRSYEQYF.

The chain combines TRBV6-6 with TRBJ1-2, with D possibly being TRBD1 (6 bases). The V and J ends lost 8 bases and 2 bases respectively, with 6 bases between them. Looked up from germline, CDR1 is MNHNY and CDR2 is SVGAGI (reference sequence). The CDR3 contains 11 residues. CDR3 coding DNA: TGTGCCAGCGGACAGAACTATGGCTACACCTTC. Its translation: CASGQNYGYTF.

The chain recombines TRBV7-9 with TRBJ2-3; D possibly corresponds to TRBD2 (6 bases). Looked up from germline, CDR1 is SEHNR and CDR2 is FQNEAQ (reference sequence). V was pared by 5 bases and J by 5 bases, with 20 bases between. This CDR3 has 16 amino acids. CDR3 residues: CASSGTGTPVEDTQYF. The CDR3 bases are TGTGCCAGCAGCGGAACCGGGACTCCCGTTGAAGATACGCAGTATTTT. The full variable domain, its missing parts supplied by reference TRBV7-9 and TRBJ2-3, is DTGVSQNPRHKITKRGQNVTFRCDPISEHNRLYWYRQTLGQGPEFLTYFQNEAQLEKSRLLSDRFSAERPKGSFSTLEIQRTEQGDSAMYLCASSGTGTPVEDTQYFGPGTRLTVL.

V is TRBV5-4 and J is TRBJ1-1, with 8 bases identical to TRBD1. In germline, CDR1 is SGHNT, CDR2 YYREEE (reference sequence). The CDR3 has 14 amino acids. With 4 bases clipped from V and 1 base from J, the junction kept 3 bases outside the gene matches. In DNA, the CDR3 is TGTGCCAGCAGCCCCGGACAGGGGAACACTGAAGCTTTCTTT. This gives the protein CASSPGQGNTEAFF.

This clone was detected once. The chain is built from TRBV5-8 and TRBJ2-5, with 9 bases aligning to TRBD1. The junction had 8 bases not matched to a gene; V was cut back by 4 bases and J by 4 bases. This CDR3 comprises 15 residues. In germline, CDR1 is SGHTS, CDR2 YDEGEE. CDR3 nucleotides: TGTGCCAGCAGCGCCCACCCGGGACAGGGAGAGACCCAGTACTTC. It encodes CASSAHPGQGETQYF.

V and J are TRBV27 and TRBJ1-1, with D perhaps TRBD1 (5 bases). CDR1 and CDR2 from the germline V gene are MNHEY and SMNVEV (reference sequence). The V end was cut by 8 bases, the J end by 4 bases, with 17 bases between. CDR3 size: 14 residues. CDR3 nucleotides: TGTGCCAGCCAAAAAGGGCAGGGTGGCACTGAAGCTTTCTTT. As protein: CASQKGQGGTEAFF.

This chain's CDR3 is CSVDSGGNEQYF. The CDR3 nucleotides are TGCAGCGTTGATTCGGGGGGGAACGAGCAGTACTTC. This chain joins TRBV29-1 and TRBJ2-7, with 8 bases that match TRBD2. The V and J ends lost 3 bases and 5 bases, in that order; junction bases with no gene match: 3. This CDR3 spans 12 amino acids. CDR1 SQVTM and CDR2 ANQGSEA come from the germline V gene.

This chain connects TRBV25-1 to TRBJ2-5; the D gene is possibly TRBD2 (5 bases). V was shortened by 2 bases and J by 2 bases, with 9 bases between the two germline ends. Germline loops: CDR1 MGHDK, CDR2 SYGVNS. This CDR3 has 14 residues. The CDR3 protein is CASSEMRAQETQYF. The CDR3 coding sequence is TGTGCCAGCAGTGAAATGCGGGCACAAGAGACCCAGTACTTC.

The rearrangement joins TRBV6-5 to TRBJ1-5; 8 bases are shared with TRBD1. The CDR3 is made up of 13 amino acids. V was pared by 9 bases and J by 2 bases, with 3 bases of the junction left unmatched. Germline V gives CDR1 MNHEY, CDR2 SVGAGI. As DNA, the CDR3 is TGTGCCAGTGCAGGGGGCCGCAATCAGCCCCAGCATTTT. Translated, it gives CASAGGRNQPQHF.